This is a list of T cell receptor beta chains from one sample in a study of Tregs in tolerant kidney transplant recipients. The assay was immunoSEQ multiplex PCR, and TCRdb's table has in-frame clones only and misses some. The sample carries about 64,000 clones, around 87% recorded once. The source was CD4+ T cells from blood (PBMCs), collected 6 months after the transplant. These receptors came from a human patient who received a combined kidney and bone marrow transplant. The T cells may partly be graft donor cells. Both conserved end residues are part of each CDR3. The D gene is left open where the match is weak. Clone size appears in some rows only: once, few, many, or a class for an expanded clone.

TRBJ1-3	TRBD1	-	TRBV18	CASSSTGGLNTIYF	TGTGCCAGCTCATCGACAGGGGGGTTGAACACCATATATTTT
TRBJ2-3	TRBD2	-	TRBV6-1	CASSLGLAGVDTQYF	TGTGCCAGCAGTTTGGGACTAGCGGGAGTGGATACGCAGTATTTT
TRBJ2-7	-	-	TRBV21-1	CASSKVLHGQGVDHEQYF	TGTGCCAGCAGCAAAGTTCTCCACGGACAGGGTGTAGACCACGAGCAGTACTTC
TRBJ1-1	-	medium-sized	TRBV6-1	CASIPSGDTEAFF	TGTGCCAGCATTCCGTCGGGAGACACTGAAGCTTTCTTT
TRBJ1-1	TRBD1	-	TRBV5-6	CASSLVGRGLTEAFF	TGTGCCAGCAGCTTGGTCGGCAGGGGGCTCACTGAAGCTTTCTTT
TRBJ2-1	-	-	TRBV7-9	CASSFPGGEQFF	TGTGCCAGCAGCTTCCCCGGTGGTGAGCAGTTCTTC
TRBJ2-7	TRBD2	-	TRBV7-7	CASSPGLAGGPGEQYF	TGTGCCAGCAGCCCGGGACTAGCGGGAGGGCCGGGGGAGCAGTACTTC
TRBJ1-1	-	-	TRBV30	CAWSKLVFGATEAFF	TGTGCCTGGAGTAAATTGGTTTTTGGGGCCACTGAAGCTTTCTTT
TRBJ2-7	TRBD2	-	TRBV7-2	CASSPPGRGIPGGQYF	TGTGCCAGCAGCCCCCCCGGGAGGGGTATTCCCGGGGGGCAGTACTTC
TRBJ2-2	-	-	TRBV30	CAWSVLGELFF	TGTGCCTGGAGTGTACTCGGGGAGCTGTTTTTT
TRBJ2-3	TRBD2	-	TRBV5-1	CASSHLMGGRTDTQYF	TGCGCCAGCAGCCACCTTATGGGAGGGAGGACAGATACGCAGTATTTT
TRBJ1-1	-	-	TRBV30	CAWSYSTNTEAFF	TGTGCCTGGAGTTACAGTACGAACACTGAAGCTTTCTTT
TRBJ2-1	-	-	TRBV13	CASSPFSGSGYNEQFF	TGTGCCAGCAGCCCCTTTAGCGGTTCCGGCTACAATGAGCAGTTCTTC
TRBJ2-7	-	-	TRBV5-4	CASSPQAGGLYEQYF	TGTGCCAGCAGCCCCCAGGCAGGAGGCCTCTACGAGCAGTACTTC
TRBJ2-1	TRBD2	-	TRBV7-7	CASSLTSGRTVNEQFF	TGTGCCAGCAGCTTAACTAGCGGGAGAACGGTCAATGAGCAGTTCTTC
TRBJ1-2	-	-	TRBV4-1	CASGYQGGYGYTF	TGCGCCAGCGGTTACCAGGGCGGCTATGGCTACACCTTC
TRBJ2-7	-	-	TRBV5-1	CASSLVWQNVYEQYF	TGCGCCAGCAGCTTGGTTTGGCAGAATGTATACGAGCAGTACTTC
TRBJ1-5	TRBD1	once	TRBV28	CASRPQGASQPQHF	TGTGCCAGCAGACCACAGGGGGCTTCTCAGCCCCAGCATTTT
TRBJ1-2	-	-	TRBV7-9	CASSLVGVSLYGYTF	TGTGCCAGCAGCTTGGTAGGGGTTTCGCTCTATGGCTACACCTTC
TRBJ2-1	TRBD2	-	TRBV2	CASSGGGGAPYNEQFF	TGTGCCAGCAGTGGTGGCGGGGGGGCCCCCTACAATGAGCAGTTCTTC
TRBJ2-5	-	-	TRBV7-2	CASSLVQWQETQYF	TGTGCCAGCAGCTTAGTGCAGTGGCAAGAGACCCAGTACTTC
TRBJ2-2	-	-	TRBV7-3	CASGPTNGTPTNTGELFF	TGTGCCAGCGGGCCTACAAACGGGACACCTACGAACACCGGGGAGCTGTTTTTT
TRBJ1-1	-	-	TRBV2	CASSEGRVNTEAFF	TGTGCCAGCAGTGAAGGCAGGGTAAACACTGAAGCTTTCTTT
TRBJ2-5	TRBD2	-	TRBV28	CASSPRGGAQETQYF	TGTGCCAGCTCCCCCCGCGGGGGGGCGCAAGAGACCCAGTACTTC
TRBJ2-3	TRBD2	-	TRBV6-6	CASSPGRTSGTDTQYF	TGTGCCAGCAGCCCCGGGAGGACTAGCGGGACAGATACGCAGTATTTT
TRBJ2-5	-	once	TRBV6-1	CASSEGGVQETQYF	TGTGCCAGCAGTGAAGGCGGGGTTCAAGAGACCCAGTACTTC
TRBJ1-1	TRBD1	few	TRBV19	CASSIAGTGTEAFF	TGTGCCAGTAGTATAGCAGGGACAGGGACTGAAGCTTTCTTT
TRBJ2-7	-	-	TRBV21-1	CASNLQGREPYEQYF	TGTGCCAGCAACCTACAAGGGCGGGAACCCTACGAGCAGTACTTC
TRBJ1-6	-	-	TRBV4-2	CASSQDREGGSPLHF	TGTGCCAGCAGCCAAGATCGAGAAGGAGGTTCACCCCTCCACTTT
TRBJ2-7	TRBD2	-	TRBV7-8	CASSNYRTGRAEQYF	TGTGCCAGCAGCAACTATCGCACCGGGAGGGCCGAGCAGTACTTC
TRBJ2-1	-	-	TRBV6-6	CATQLAGSKQFF	TGTGCCACACAGTTAGCCGGGAGTAAACAGTTCTTC
TRBJ1-1	-	-	TRBV6-6	CASTYSRDTEAFF	TGTGCCAGCACTTACTCCAGGGACACTGAAGCTTTCTTT
TRBJ1-6	-	once	TRBV7-2	CASSLVSGVHNSPLHF	TGTGCCAGCAGCTTAGTTTCAGGGGTCCATAATTCACCCCTCCACTTT
TRBJ2-2	-	-	TRBV7-6	CAARGQRDTGELFF	TGTGCCGCCAGAGGACAACGGGACACCGGGGAGCTGTTTTTT
TRBJ2-3	-	-	TRBV18	CASSLTATDTQYF	TGTGCCAGCTCACTAACAGCCACAGATACGCAGTATTTT
TRBJ2-5	-	few	TRBV11-2	CASSRQRASETQYF	TGTGCCAGCAGCCGCCAGCGGGCGTCAGAGACCCAGTACTTC
TRBJ2-1	-	-	TRBV27	CASSVRGLGNEQFF	TGTGCCAGCAGCGTCAGGGGCCTCGGTAATGAGCAGTTCTTC
TRBJ1-3	-	-	TRBV5-1	CASSLVGAGNTIYF	TGCGCCAGCAGCTTGGTGGGAGCTGGAAACACCATATATTTT
TRBJ2-3	TRBD2	once	TRBV5-1	CASSRTSGGARTDTQYF	TGCGCCAGCAGCCGGACTAGCGGGGGGGCGCGCACAGATACGCAGTATTTT
TRBJ2-1	TRBD2	-	TRBV11-3	CATSGTSGSSYNEQFF	TGTGCCACCTCCGGGACTAGCGGGAGCTCCTACAATGAGCAGTTCTTC
TRBJ2-7	-	-	TRBV5-1	CASSFGQTYEQYF	TGCGCCAGCAGTTTTGGACAGACTTACGAGCAGTACTTC
TRBJ1-2	TRBD1	-	TRBV5-6	CASSPRPGTGSFGYTF	TGTGCCAGCAGCCCTAGACCCGGGACAGGGTCTTTTGGCTACACCTTC
TRBJ2-3	TRBD2	once	TRBV5-1	CASRDGTSGYTQYF	TGCGCCAGCAGAGATGGGACTAGCGGCTATACGCAGTATTTT
TRBJ1-2	-	few	TRBV2	CASNRRFDAYGYTF	TGTGCCAGCAATCGGCGGTTCGATGCCTATGGCTACACCTTC
TRBJ2-3	-	-	TRBV5-6	CASSLVVSSTDTQYF	TGTGCCAGCAGCTTGGTTGTATCTAGCACAGATACGCAGTATTTT
TRBJ2-7	-	-	TRBV13	CASSSSSYEQYF	TGTGCCAGCAGCTCCTCCTCCTACGAGCAGTACTTC
TRBJ2-2	TRBD1	-	TRBV6-4	CASSEGTGATGELFF	TGTGCCAGCAGTGAGGGGACAGGGGCCACCGGGGAGCTGTTTTTT